This T cell receptor (beta chain) was sequenced during a study of T cells expressing NK-cell markers. Notes on the study in general: Expanded NKG2C+ T cell clones were not confirmed as HCMV-specific. Each of 6 or 7 donors carried dominant NKG2C+ clonotypes accounting for roughly 1.0-7.5% of CD8+ T cells.

TCRdb reprocessed the 5' RACE reads and reports one entry per CDR3 protein, with no DNA. The sample's table shows 350,000 to 400,000 distinct CDR3 sequences. Germline assignment: CDR1 MDHEN and CDR2 SYDVKM. The CDR3 spans 14 residues. To note about this clonotype: Its matching antigen is unknown.

The receptor was isolated from a woman aged 45-65 years in good health. Sequenced input: blood T cells: a sorted CD56 or NKG2C T cell subset, CD4+ or CD8+ T cells, or bulk PBMC T cells (not recorded which). The chain recombines TRBV28 with TRBJ1-2. The chain's CDR3 is CASSLGSGFYGYTF.